This T cell receptor beta chain was profiled in a study of PD-L1 blockade in urothelial cancer. Across the study: Patients' histories included 0 to 3 prior chemotherapy regimens. After treatment start, blood was analyzed at 3 weeks (second dose) and at 6 weeks.

Patients yielded 1 to 8 samples each, pretreatment and on-treatment. The templates were synthetic TCR analogs, and they were spiked into each PCR. The assay was immunoSEQ multiplex PCR, and TCRdb's table has in-frame clones only and misses some. In the table there are 35,000 to 55,000 clones, almost 85% of which are singletons. V gave up 6 bases and J gave up 11 bases, with 13 bases separating them. In germline, CDR1 is MNHEY, CDR2 SMNVEV (reference sequence). CDR3 size: 11 residues. The source of this sequence is a man in his 70s with urothelial cancer. The starting material was PBMCs, obtained around atezolizumab (anti-PD-L1) treatment. This chain connects TRBV27 to TRBJ1-1; no definite D call. In DNA form, the CDR3 reads TGTGCCAGCAGGTTCGCGGGAGGGGCTTTCTTT. It yields the protein CASRFAGGAFF.